This T cell receptor (beta chain) was found in a study of graft-versus-host responses after intestinal transplantation. Turning to the study itself: Each of the recipients got a multivisceral, liver-intestinal, or isolated intestinal transplant.

General study findings and limits: When patients had graft-donor T cell macrochimerism, their allografts held high graft-versus-host to host-versus-graft clonal ratios. Investigators detected GvH clones in recipient marrow, with some emerging earlier in ileum or blood. Peak levels of circulating GvH clones tracked with early post-transplant HvG declines.

Some clones are missing from TCRdb's copy, which holds only in-frame ones; the method was immunoSEQ multiplex PCR. Of about 59,000 clones detected, approximately 94% appear once; the ten largest clones hold under 0.45%. As for this clone: What it binds is unknown.

CDR3 size: 12 residues. Germline V gene sequence: CDR1 LNHDA, CDR2 SQIVND (reference sequence). V was shortened by 3 bases and J by 4 bases, with 5 bases between the two germline ends. The sequencing used unstimulated CD4+ T cells sorted from spleen or lymph node cells, collected before transplant. This TCR derives from a human donor who was the organ donor for an intestinal transplant. The chain carries TRBV19 and TRBJ2-3; no reliable D call. Here the CDR3 reads CASSIWADTQYF. CDR3 sequence (DNA): TGTGCCAGTAGTATCTGGGCAGATACGCAGTATTTT.